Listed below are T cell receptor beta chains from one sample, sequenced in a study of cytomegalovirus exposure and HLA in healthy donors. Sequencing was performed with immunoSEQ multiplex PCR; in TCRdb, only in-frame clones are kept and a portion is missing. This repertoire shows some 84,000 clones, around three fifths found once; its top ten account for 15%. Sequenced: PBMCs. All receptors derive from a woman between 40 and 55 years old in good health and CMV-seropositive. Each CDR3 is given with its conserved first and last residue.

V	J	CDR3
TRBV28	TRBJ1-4	CASSQGNEKLFF
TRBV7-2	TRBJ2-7	CASSQGLAYEQYF
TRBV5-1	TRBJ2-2	CASSLGGISNTGELFF
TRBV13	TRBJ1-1	CASSPKYRYSRAGRSMNTEAFF
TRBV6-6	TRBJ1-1	CASLSTETEAFF
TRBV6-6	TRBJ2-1	CASSSGPTGYYNEQFF
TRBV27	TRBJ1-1	CASRRTGGDTEAFF
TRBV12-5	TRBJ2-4	CASGLAQTSGRVDIQYF
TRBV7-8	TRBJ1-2	CASSLRITNYGYTF
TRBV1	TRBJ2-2	CTSSQDRVHTGELFF
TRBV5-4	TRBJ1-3	CASSRVPGNTIYF
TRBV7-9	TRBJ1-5	CASSAGQGGNQPQHF
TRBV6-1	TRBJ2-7	CASSATRSGLAGGWDEQYF
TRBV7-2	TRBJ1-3	CASSGNTRGNTIYF
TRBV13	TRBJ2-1	CASSPGTSGSLENEQFF
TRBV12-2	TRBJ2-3	CASRSPGGRTDTQYF
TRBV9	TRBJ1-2	CASSPTGQRGYTF
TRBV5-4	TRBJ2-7	CASSLGYPGQGTYEQYF
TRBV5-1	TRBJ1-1	CASSLGREANTEAFF
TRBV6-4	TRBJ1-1	CASSEEGGRTEAFF
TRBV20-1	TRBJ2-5	CSASRGRAQYF
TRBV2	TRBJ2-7	CASSLGSEQYF
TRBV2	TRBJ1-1	CASSERGRGTEAFF
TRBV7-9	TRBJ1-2	CASSPLSYGYTF
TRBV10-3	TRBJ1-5	CAINQGWNQPQHF
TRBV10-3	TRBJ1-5	CAISGQDGDRGNQPQHF
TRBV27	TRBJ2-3	CASSLGWGQGTDTQYF
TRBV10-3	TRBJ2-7	CAITSSSYEQYF
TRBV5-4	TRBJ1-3	CASSFSANSGNTIYF
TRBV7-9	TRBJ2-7	CASSRGTPSSSYEQYF
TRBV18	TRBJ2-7	CASSLTGDWGQSYEQYF
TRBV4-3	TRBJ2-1	CASSLNNEQFF
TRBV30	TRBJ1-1	CAFLPIPRGLKAEAFF
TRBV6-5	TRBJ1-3	CASSYSSGGNTIYF
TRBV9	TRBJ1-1	CASSVGSGGLGVEAFF
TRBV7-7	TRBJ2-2	CASSFQGSGTGELFF
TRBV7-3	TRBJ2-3	CASSLKGSGASTDTQYF
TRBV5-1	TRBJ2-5	CASRPGTNQETQYF
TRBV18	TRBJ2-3	CASSPTSPGLADTQYF
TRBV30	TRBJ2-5	CAWSPGTGAAETQYF
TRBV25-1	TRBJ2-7	CASSEYHYEQYF
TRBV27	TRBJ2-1	CASSPGTSGRNEQFF
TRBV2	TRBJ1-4	CASSRTGLGEKLFF
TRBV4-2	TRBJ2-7	CASSQVQDSYEQYF
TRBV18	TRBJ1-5	CASSTDRGAPQHF
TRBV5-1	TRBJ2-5	CASSLVGRGRETQYF
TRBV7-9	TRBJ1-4	CATVMGTGAEKLFF
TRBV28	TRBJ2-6	CASSLGQGSSGANVLTF
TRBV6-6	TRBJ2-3	CASSSDRVDTQYF
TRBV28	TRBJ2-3	CASPPGQGASDTQYF
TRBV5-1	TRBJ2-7	CASSTDSGAEQYF
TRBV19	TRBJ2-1	CASSTTSGSVYEQFF
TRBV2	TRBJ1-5	CASRDTGGFDQPQHF